The 9 T cell receptor beta chains below come from one sample, sequenced in a study of control samples from healthy donors and cancer patients. Generated by immunoSEQ multiplex PCR, the TCRdb table keeps only in-frame clones and is missing some. The sample has just over 150,000 clones; about 94% are singletons. Specimen: blood. The origin of the receptors is a woman aged 40 to 50 in good health.

This clone was found once. This sample includes further DNA sequences coding for the same CDR3. The chain has TRBV27 and TRBJ1-1; unclear D gene. Germline V gives CDR1 MNHEY, CDR2 SMNVEV (reference sequence). The CDR3 length is 13 residues. Trimming shortened V by 2 bases and J by 4 bases, and 8 bases separated the two germline ends. CDR3 sequence (DNA): TGTGCCAGCAGTTTACGCGGGTCCACTGAAGCTTTCTTT. Its protein is CASSLRGSTEAFF.

J is TRBJ2-7 and V is TRBV20-1; D is uncertain. The CDR3 runs to 12 residues. Trimming removed 3 bases at V and 6 bases at J, with 12 bases between. The V gene's germline CDR1 is DFQATT and CDR2 SNEGSKA (reference sequence). CDR3 DNA: TGCAGTGCTAGTCCCGAGTATTCCGAGCAGTACTTC. The encoded protein is CSASPEYSEQYF.

This clone was counted only a few times. The CDR3 bases are TGTGCCATCAGTGAGTCGGTTGGGTTCGCAGAGTCATCCTACGAGCAGTACTTC. It specifies CAISESVGFAESSYEQYF. J is TRBJ2-7 and V is TRBV10-3; no definite D call. The CDR3 has 18 residues. Germline V lookup: CDR1 ENHRY, CDR2 SYGVKD. Deletions cut 0 bases from V and 1 base from J, with 19 bases between.

The chain is built from TRBV10-3 and TRBJ1-4; D call uncertain. Trimming removed 3 bases at V and 5 bases at J, with 7 bases between. The CDR3 is 13 amino acids. Germline CDR1 and CDR2: ENHRY and SYGVKD. The chain's CDR3 is CAISDRPNEKLFF. CDR3 bases: TGTGCCATCAGTGACCGGCCGAATGAAAAACTGTTTTTT.

The V call is TRBV18, the J call TRBJ2-1, with 7 bases lining up with TRBD1. The CDR3 is 16 residues long. Germline V gene data show CDR1 as KGHSH and CDR2 as LQKENI. J gave up 2 bases and V 5 bases, and 9 bases lay outside the gene matches. CDR3 region: CASSYAGTDTYNEQFF. The CDR3 DNA is TGTGCCAGCTCATATGCCGGGACAGATACCTACAATGAGCAGTTCTTC.

This rearrangement joins TRBV6-5 to TRBJ1-1; no clear D gene. CDR1 is MNHEY, CDR2 SVGAGI, per germline. CDR3 size: 13 residues. The germline V and J ends were trimmed by 3 bases and 3 bases, with 8 bases remaining between them. In DNA form, the CDR3 reads TGTGCCAGCAGTTATATTCGGGACACTGAAGCTTTCTTT. Its translation: CASSYIRDTEAFF.

J is TRBJ2-5 and V is TRBV4-3; D possibly corresponds to TRBD2 (6 bases). Germline V gene data show CDR1 as LGHNA and CDR2 as YSLEER. V was cut by 0 bases and J by 9 bases, with 17 bases left in between. The CDR3 spans 15 residues. CDR3 protein: CASSQERRGGWAQYF. For the CDR3, the DNA is TGCGCCAGCAGCCAAGAGAGGCGGGGAGGTTGGGCCCAGTACTTC.

The chain is built from TRBV5-1 and TRBJ1-4, with D tentatively TRBD1 (5 bases). Germline CDR1 and CDR2: SGHRS and YFSETQ. V lost 4 bases, J lost 6 bases, and 16 bases lay in between. This CDR3 is built from 15 residues. The CDR3, as DNA: TGCGCCAGCAGCCCCGGCTGGGGGTGGGATGAAAAACTGTTTTTT. It encodes CASSPGWGWDEKLFF.

This chain uses TRBV2 with TRBJ1-1; D uncertain. Germline V gene sequence: CDR1 SNHLY, CDR2 FYNNEI. The CDR3 has 18 residues. Trimming pared 4 bases from V and 0 bases from J, leaving 21 bases between. CDR3 coding DNA: TGTGCCAGCAGTGGGGAGGGCACCTTCCGGGAGGTGAACACTGAAGCTTTCTTT. Its protein product is CASSGEGTFREVNTEAFF.